This entry concerns a single T cell receptor (beta chain). Its antigen remains unidentified. The V and J ends lost 4 bases and 4 bases respectively, with 9 bases between them. The CDR3 contains 13 residues. Germline V lookup: CDR1 LGHDT, CDR2 YNNKEL (reference sequence). The data are from a study of T cell responses to AZD1222 COVID-19 vaccine. Some clones are missing from TCRdb's copy, which holds only in-frame ones; the method was immunoSEQ multiplex PCR. The sample has approximately 100,000 clones, about 93% seen once. The study's findings and limits: Donor demographics were predominantly white British with a female majority; clonal diversity may be underestimated. Distributed over spike, vaccine-associated CD4 TCRs predominated at 160-218 and 743-854. Targeting of unmutated variant regions was reportedly seen in nearly half of spike-specific TCRs.

This clonotype was obtained from an adult in good health. Sequenced material: peripheral blood, taken on day 0 of AZD1222 vaccination. The V gene is TRBV3-1 (or the pseudogene TRBV3-2), the J gene TRBJ2-3, with D maybe TRBD1 (5 bases). The CDR3 reads CASSLQGADTQYF. The CDR3, as DNA: TGTGCCAGCAGCCTGCAGGGTGCAGATACGCAGTATTTT.